The 4 T cell receptor beta chains given below trace back to one sample, sequenced in a study of type 1 and type 2 diabetes patients. The PCR template was genomic DNA. Amplification of the beta chain CDR3 used 30 forward and 13 reverse multiplex primers. TCRdb ran MiXCR on the multiplex PCR reads and lists one entry per CDR3 protein. The sample yields 270,000 or so distinct CDR3 sequences, approximately 45% seen once. The sample consisted of peripheral blood mononuclear cells (PBMCs). Every receptor here comes from a man aged 18 to 30 with type 2 diabetes.

J is TRBJ1-2 and V is TRBV4-1; a possible D gene is TRBD1 (6 bases). The germline V and J ends were trimmed by 1 base and 6 bases, with 15 bases remaining between them. The CDR3 runs 15 residues. Germline-derived CDR1 and CDR2 are MGHRA and YSYEKL. This CDR3 reads CASSQVTGSIHGYTF. The CDR3 nucleotides are TGCGCCAGCAGCCAAGTTACAGGGAGTATCCATGGCTACACCTTC.

J is TRBJ2-3 and V is TRBV9; D is possibly TRBD1 or TRBD2 (5 bases each). Trimming stripped 4 bases from V and 4 bases from J, with 19 bases between. The V gene's germline CDR1 is SGDLS and CDR2 YYNGEE. CDR3 length: 16 residues. CDR3 in amino acids: CASSRGAGLNSDTQYF. The CDR3 coding sequence is TGTGCCAGCAGCAGAGGGGCCGGGCTCAATTCAGATACGCAGTATTTT.

This clonotype was counted a few times. The genes are TRBV19 and TRBJ1-1; D is perhaps TRBD1 (6 bases). The V end was cut by 5 bases, the J end by 0 bases, with 10 bases between. Germline V gene sequence: CDR1 LNHDA, CDR2 SQIVND (reference sequence). The CDR3 length is 14 residues. The CDR3 DNA follows: TGTGCCAGTAGTCAGGGGCCCGTGAACACTGAAGCTTTCTTT. It translates to CASSQGPVNTEAFF.

The chain employs TRBV7-3 and TRBJ1-6, with D tentatively TRBD1 (5 bases). Germline lookup yields CDR1 SGHTA and CDR2 FQGTGA. The length of the CDR3 is 14 residues. V was clipped by 2 bases and J by 9 bases, with 11 bases between them. The CDR3 coding sequence is TGTGCCAGCAGCTTACAGGGCTCCGGTTCACCCCTCCACTTT. Protein product: CASSLQGSGSPLHF.